The sample holds one count of the clone carrying this T cell receptor beta chain. One junction end does not reproduce the germline sequence, and a read error may be involved. A modified ARM-PCR protocol with three rounds of nested PCR amplified TCRbeta. TCRdb used MiXCR to reprocess the multiplex PCR reads, holding one entry per CDR3 protein. The sample includes 120,000 or so distinct CDR3 sequences, 84% seen only once; the top ten take approximately 24%. The record originates from a study of tumor and adjacent non-tumor tissue in lung cancer. Background on the study: Stage I to III disease affected roughly ten men and 5 women aged about 30 to 85.

CDR1 and CDR2 from the germline V gene are SGHNT and YYREEE (reference sequence). CDR3 length: 14 amino acids. RNA was extracted from bulk tissue without any cell sorting. This TCR was sampled from a man in his 70s with non-small cell lung cancer. V usage is TRBV5-4 and J usage is TRBJ2-1; D is uncertain. Sequences were obtained from lung tumor tissue. This chain's CDR3 is CASNLELRSGEQFF. CDR3 DNA sequence: TGTGCCAGCAACTTGGAGCTTAGATCGGGTGAGCAGTTCTTC.